The 2 T cell receptor beta chains below come from one sample, sequenced in a study of T-cell reconstitution after alpha-beta-depleted transplantation in children. Preparation of the TCRbeta library involved a method that used unique molecular identifiers. TCRdb reprocessed the PCR reads with MiXCR, giving one entry per CDR3 protein. The sample lists 530,000 or so distinct CDR3 sequences; over 20% were seen once. The sequencing here drew on PBMCs, taken before TCRalphabeta/CD19-depleted stem cell transplant. Receptor source: a boy in the first two years of life with Wiskott-Aldrich syndrome, due to receive a stem cell transplant.

This clonotype has a handful of counts. The chain employs TRBV20-1 and TRBJ1-1, with D uncertain. Trimming stripped 2 bases from V and 4 bases from J, with 8 bases between. The CDR3 totals 12 residues. In germline, CDR1 is DFQATT, CDR2 SNEGSKA (reference sequence). This CDR3 is CSARRLATEAFF. The CDR3 bases are TGCAGTGCTAGAAGACTGGCCACTGAAGCTTTCTTT.

This clonotype was counted only a few times. This sequence joins TRBV5-1 and TRBJ1-2, with D maybe TRBD1 (5 bases). V was trimmed by 0 bases and J by 8 bases, leaving 14 bases between them. From germline, CDR1 is SGHRS and CDR2 YFSETQ. This CDR3 spans 14 amino acids. CDR3 nucleotides: TGCGCCAGCAGCTTGGTCCCCGGGACTCGCGGCTACACCTTC. Its protein is CASSLVPGTRGYTF.